Below, one TCR beta chain is given with its context. This clonotype appeared a single time. The antigen this receptor binds is unknown. Base qualities are missing; no much larger clone stands one base away. This entry comes from a study of post-analysis software for immune sequencing data (dated by TCRdb to 2013 to 2016). With respect to the entire study: Relapsing-remitting, secondary progressive and progressive-relapsing multiple sclerosis were recorded as disease courses, and subtype annotation was lacking for some patients. The patient repertoires were compared against 11 previously published healthy control repertoires obtained from donors aged 6 to 25 years. A subset of samples was prepared in parallel using single-end sample barcoding, then pooled and co-amplified after Illumina adapter ligation.

The library was produced with PCR. Sequenced on an Illumina HiSeq 2500. To reduce PCR and sequencing biases, unique molecular identifiers were built into the TCR beta cDNA libraries. Approximately 500,000 cDNA molecules were obtained for every 1 to 10 million input T cells, so each molecule roughly corresponded to one T cell. The patient libraries were prepared and sequenced using the same protocol as the earlier healthy control dataset. Samples belonging to the same batch were prepared together, multiplexed and sequenced on a shared HiSeq lane. Under the source paper's analysis protocol: Raw barcoded reads were processed with MIGEC, and single-read molecular identifier groups were discarded before consensus assembly and CDR3 extraction. VDJtools was used for post-analysis of the clonotype tables, and diversity was normalized by down-sampling every dataset to the size of the smallest sample. In repertoire overlap clustering, CDR3 amino acid sequences, but not nucleotide sequences, were matched to correct batch-related cross-sample contamination. Clones were called with MiXCR by TCRdb after fastp trimmed the public reads at Q25, and only in-frame beta chains were retained. Rows with one shared CDR3 protein collapse into an entry with the most common genes and DNA. The V and J calls here are based on TCRdb, not the publication. Across this sample there are some 800,000 distinct CDR3 sequences, with roughly 46% seen only once. Approximately 4.4% of the sample lies in the top ten.

The V end loses 1 base and the J end loses 1 base, and a stretch of 10 bases separates them. CDR3 length: 15 amino acids, cysteine to phenylalanine. This entry keeps only the CDR3 DNA: 45 bases, framed from base 1. CDR1 SGHTA and CDR2 FQGNSA are derived from the germline V gene. Summary of the overall study and its limitations: Significantly higher frequencies in patients than in controls were found for roughly 5 TRBV segments, including TRBV5-6, TRBV5-1 and TRBV20-1. The multiple sclerosis patient group was slightly younger than the control group. Significantly lower normalized Chao1 diversity was found in multiple sclerosis patients than in controls, suggesting substantial peripheral T-cell clonal expansion. Strong co-clustering of samples prepared in the same batch was shown by direct clustering with F measure, prompting a batch-effect correction.

To demonstrate the VDJtools post-analysis software, the study profiled TCR beta repertoires from the peripheral blood of about 13 young patients with multiple sclerosis. The patients with multiple sclerosis were children and adolescents between about 6 and 17 years of age. The receptor comes from a girl aged 5-17 years with multiple sclerosis. Recombination connected TRBV7-2 to TRBJ1-1; the D gene is possibly TRBD1, with 5 bases matching. The sequencing sample was made of blood. This receptor has the CDR3 CASSLVVRGNTEAFF. The DNA reads as follows: TGTGCCAGCAGCTTAGTGGTTAGGGGGAACACTGAAGCTTTCTTT.